Presented here are 30 T cell receptor beta chains from one specimen sequenced in a study of PD-L1 blockade in urothelial cancer. Produced via immunoSEQ multiplex PCR; TCRdb's table is partial and in-frame only. This table holds roughly 100,000 clones, 70% to 90% found once. The sample consisted of PBMCs, taken around atezolizumab (anti-PD-L1) treatment. The receptors originated from a man over 45 with urothelial cancer.

The chain links TRBV7-2 to TRBJ2-7; 7 positions agree with TRBD2. CDR3 length: 16 residues. Germline lookup yields CDR1 SGHTA and CDR2 FQGNSA. V trimming: 1 base; J trimming: 8 bases; junction bases outside the gene matches: 14. DNA of the CDR3: TGTGCCAGCAGCTTAGAGGGAGGGGCGGCCTATGCGAAGCAGTACTTC. Amino acids: CASSLEGGAAYAKQYF.

V gene TRBV7-6 combines with J gene TRBJ2-3; no clear D gene. The CDR3 covers 12 residues. Germline loops: CDR1 SGHVS, CDR2 FNYEAQ. The V gene lost 5 bases and the J gene lost 2 bases, with 5 bases spanning the gap. In nucleotides, the CDR3 is TGTGCCAGCAGCCTTTCCACAGATACGCAGTATTTT. Amino acids: CASSLSTDTQYF.

This rearrangement joins TRBV2 to TRBJ1-2, with D possibly being TRBD1 (5 bases). The V gene lost 5 bases and the J gene lost 4 bases, with 14 bases spanning the gap. Germline V gene data show CDR1 as SNHLY and CDR2 as FYNNEI. CDR3 size: 14 residues. DNA of the CDR3: TGTGCCAGCAGTTCAGGGCAGGATTCCTATGGCTACACCTTC. Protein product: CASSSGQDSYGYTF.

The chain employs TRBV14 and TRBJ2-1, with D tentatively TRBD2 (5 bases). The CDR3 contains 14 residues. Trimming shortened V by 1 base and J by 11 bases, and 15 bases separated the two germline ends. The V gene's germline CDR1 is SGHDN and CDR2 FVKESK. CDR3 sequence (DNA): TGTGCCAGCAGCCAAGGCGGGTCCGGCGGAAAGCAGTTCTTC. Amino acids: CASSQGGSGGKQFF.

The J gene is TRBJ2-1, the V gene TRBV27, with TRBD2 identical over 9 bases. Trimming at V came to 5 bases and at J to 3 bases, leaving 5 bases not matched to a gene. CDR1 is MNHEY, CDR2 SMNVEV, per germline (reference sequence). This CDR3 has 15 residues. CDR3 protein: CASSRLAGSYNEQFF. CDR3 DNA sequence: TGTGCCAGCAGTCGCCTAGCGGGAAGCTACAATGAGCAGTTCTTC.

The CDR3 is CASSGERLAGDTQYF. The DNA for the CDR3 is TGTGCCAGCAGTGGAGAGCGGCTAGCGGGAGATACGCAGTATTTT. The gene calls are TRBV2 and TRBJ2-3, with 8 bases aligning to TRBD2. V was pared by 4 bases and J by 5 bases, with 8 bases of the junction left unmatched. The CDR3 length is 15 residues. Per germline, CDR1 SNHLY and CDR2 FYNNEI.

The chain employs TRBV6-5 and TRBJ1-5; the D gene is possibly TRBD1 (6 bases). Trimming left V 4 bases short and J 6 bases short, with 10 bases between. This CDR3 is 13 amino acids long. The germline CDR1 and CDR2 sequences are MNHEY and SVGAGI. In DNA, the CDR3 is TGTGCCAGCAGTTTAACAGGGCGTCAGCCCCAGCATTTT. It encodes CASSLTGRQPQHF.

CDR3 residues: CASSSPGRALHF. The DNA of the CDR3 is TGTGCCAGCAGTTCCCCAGGGAGGGCCCTCCACTTT. This chain links TRBV28 with TRBJ1-6, with D possibly matching TRBD1 (5 bases). The CDR3 is 12 amino acids. V lost 4 bases and J 14 bases, leaving 12 bases between the germline ends. Germline V gene sequence: CDR1 MDHEN, CDR2 SYDVKM.

The chain has TRBV27 and TRBJ1-1; possibly TRBD1 for D (6 bases). V was trimmed by 3 bases and J by 6 bases, leaving 17 bases between them. This CDR3 comprises 15 residues. From germline, CDR1 is MNHEY and CDR2 SMNVEV (reference sequence). This chain's CDR3 is CASSLRGRGAAEAFF. The CDR3 DNA reads TGTGCCAGCAGTTTGCGGGGGCGAGGAGCCGCTGAAGCTTTCTTT.

This chain connects TRBV5-4 to TRBJ2-5, with TRBD2 matching 13 bases. Germline CDR1 reads SGHNT; CDR2 reads YYREEE (reference sequence). Losses at the gene ends were 0 bases for V and 5 bases for J; bases not matched to a gene: 1. The CDR3 covers 15 residues. This chain's CDR3 is CASSLELAGGETQYF. The CDR3 DNA reads as TGTGCCAGCAGCTTGGAACTAGCGGGAGGGGAGACCCAGTACTTC.

The chain recombines TRBV30 with TRBJ2-2, with D perhaps matching TRBD2 (5 bases). CDR3 length: 16 residues. V dropped 3 bases and J dropped 0 bases, with 14 bases sitting between them. CDR1 GTSNPN and CDR2 SVGIG come from the germline V gene (reference sequence). CDR3 in amino acids: CAWSRRASPNTGELFF. CDR3 bases: TGTGCCTGGAGCCGGCGGGCTTCGCCGAACACCGGGGAGCTGTTTTTT. Supplemented by reference TRBV30 and TRBJ2-2, the full variable domain reads SQTIHQWPATLVQPVGSPLSLECTVEGTSNPNLYWYRQAAGRGLQLLFYSVGIGQISSEVPQNLSASRPQDRQFILSSKKLLLSDSGFYLCAWSRRASPNTGELFFGEGSRLTVL.

This chain uses TRBV19 with TRBJ1-5, with D unresolved. The CDR3 consists of 14 residues. Germline CDR1 reads LNHDA; CDR2 reads SQIVND (reference sequence). Trimming stripped 6 bases from V and 2 bases from J, with 11 bases between. CDR3 loop: CASSASGGNQPQHF. The DNA of the CDR3 is TGTGCCAGTAGCGCCTCGGGTGGCAATCAGCCCCAGCATTTT. The complete variable domain, with remaining parts taken from reference TRBV19 and TRBJ1-5, reads DGGITQSPKYLFRKEGQNVTLSCEQNLNHDAMYWYRQDPGQGLRLIYYSQIVNDFQKGDIAEGYSVSREKKESFPLTVTSAQKNPTAFYLCASSASGGNQPQHFGDGTRLSIL.

The chain combines TRBV6-1 with TRBJ2-1, with D tentatively TRBD2 (6 bases). This CDR3 spans 15 amino acids. Germline lookup yields CDR1 MNHNS and CDR2 SASEGT. Deletions cut 1 base from V and 1 base from J, with 8 bases between. CDR3 DNA sequence: TGTGCCAGCAGTGAAGTTAGCGGTTCCTACAATGAGCAGTTCTTC. As protein: CASSEVSGSYNEQFF.

The CDR3 region is CAWASTGQGNQPQHF. The CDR3 DNA follows: TGTGCCTGGGCAAGTACGGGACAGGGTAATCAGCCCCAGCATTTT. The chain links TRBV30 to TRBJ1-5; 9 nucleotides line up with TRBD1. This CDR3 is built from 15 residues. Losses at the gene ends were 5 bases for V and 4 bases for J; bases not matched to a gene: 9. CDR1 and CDR2 from the germline V gene are GTSNPN and SVGIG (reference sequence).

CDR3 in DNA: TGTGCCAGCAGTTTACGGGGACTAGCGGGAGTCTCCTACGAGCAGTACTTC. This sequence encodes CASSLRGLAGVSYEQYF. V usage is TRBV28 and J usage is TRBJ2-7; TRBD2 matches 14 bases. The CDR3 covers 17 residues. V shed 2 bases, J shed 0 bases, and the junction held 3 bases outside the gene matches. Germline CDR1 is MDHEN and CDR2 is SYDVKM.

This chain links TRBV5-1 with TRBJ2-5; 10 nucleotides agree with TRBD2. CDR3 length: 15 residues. Losses at the gene ends were 9 bases for V and 3 bases for J; bases not matched to a gene: 11. Germline values: CDR1 SGHRS, CDR2 YFSETQ. The DNA for the CDR3 is TGCGCCACTACGGTCAGCGGGAGGGCCGAAGAGACCCAGTACTTC. It is translated as CATTVSGRAEETQYF.

The chain carries TRBV9 and TRBJ1-2; 10 positions match TRBD1. Germline V CDR1 and CDR2: SGDLS, YYNGEE. CDR3 length equals 14 residues. V lost 5 bases and J lost 6; bases outside the gene matches: 7. The CDR3 here is CASRGDRGLHGYTF. The CDR3 nucleotides are TGTGCCAGCAGAGGGGACAGGGGTTTACATGGCTACACCTTC.

As concerns this clone: This sample also contains other DNA sequences that code for the same CDR3. The chain joins TRBV5-1 to TRBJ2-1, with 8 bases aligning to TRBD2. Germline CDR1 is SGHRS and CDR2 is YFSETQ. This CDR3 comprises 15 residues. V lost 1 base and J lost 0; bases outside the gene matches: 0. The CDR3, as DNA: TGCGCCAGCAGCTTGAGCGGGAGCTCCTACAATGAGCAGTTCTTC. Translated, it gives CASSLSGSSYNEQFF.

This clone showed up just once. The chain employs TRBV4-1 and TRBJ1-2; D is possibly TRBD1 (5 bases). Germline V lookup: CDR1 MGHRA, CDR2 YSYEKL. The CDR3 covers 15 residues. V lost 4 bases to trimming and J lost 2 bases, with 14 bases between them. The CDR3 here is CASSRAGGPNYGYTF. In DNA form, the CDR3 reads TGCGCCAGCAGCCGCGCCGGGGGACCCAACTATGGCTACACCTTC.

The J gene is TRBJ1-1, the V gene TRBV6-5, with 8 bases aligning to TRBD1. Germline V gene sequence: CDR1 MNHEY, CDR2 SVGAGI. V dropped 7 bases and J dropped 5; count of bases not matched to a gene: 12. The CDR3 is 15 residues long. CDR3 coding DNA: TGTGCCAGCATTCCTGTGCGACAGGGGCGGACTGAAGCTTTCTTT. It codes for CASIPVRQGRTEAFF.

This CDR3 is CATSRVPQGRYEQYF. DNA of the CDR3: TGTGCCACCAGCAGAGTCCCACAGGGGCGCTACGAGCAGTACTTC. This chain uses TRBV15 with TRBJ2-7; TRBD1 agrees at 7 bases. The CDR3 contains 15 residues. After removal of 1 base from V and 3 bases from J, the junction contained 6 bases not matched to a gene. From germline, CDR1 is LNHNV and CDR2 YYDKDF (reference sequence).

V and J are TRBV2 and TRBJ1-6; D is perhaps TRBD1 (5 bases). Germline-derived CDR1 and CDR2 are SNHLY and FYNNEI. V lost 3 bases and J 6 bases, leaving 9 bases between the germline ends. This CDR3 comprises 14 residues. CDR3 sequence reads: CASSDRVGNSPLHF. The CDR3 DNA reads TGTGCCAGCAGTGACAGGGTCGGTAATTCACCCCTCCACTTT.

The V and J genes are TRBV10-1 and TRBJ2-1, with TRBD2 matching 13 bases. V was clipped by 9 bases and J by 10 bases; unmatched bases: 9. The CDR3 contains 14 residues. Germline-derived CDR1 and CDR2 are WNHNN and SYGVQD (reference sequence). In DNA, the CDR3 is TGCGCCAGGGCACTAGCGGGAGGGCCCTCAGAGCAGTTCTTC. The encoded protein is CARALAGGPSEQFF.

This chain links TRBV10-2 with TRBJ2-4; 10 bases are shared with TRBD2. The CDR3 has 14 amino acids. The germline gives CDR1 WSHSY, CDR2 SAAADI. V trimming: 3 bases; J trimming: 9 bases; junction bases outside the gene matches: 5. This CDR3 is CASSDRTSGSIQYF. The CDR3 region has the DNA TGCGCCAGCAGTGATCGGACTAGCGGCAGCATTCAGTACTTC.

The J gene is TRBJ2-5, the V gene TRBV7-9; maybe TRBD2 (6 bases). Germline V gene sequence: CDR1 SEHNR, CDR2 FQNEAQ (reference sequence). CDR3 length: 13 amino acids. The V end was cut by 5 bases, the J end by 5 bases, with 12 bases between. CDR3 in DNA: TGTGCCAGCAGCCAGGCGGGGTCGGAGACCCAGTACTTC. This codes for CASSQAGSETQYF.

This chain connects TRBV7-9 to TRBJ1-4; D unclear. The V gene's germline CDR1 is SEHNR and CDR2 FQNEAQ (reference sequence). V shed 0 bases and J shed 12 bases, with 14 bases lying between them. The CDR3 has 14 residues. The CDR3 is CASSLARDPEELFF. The CDR3 DNA reads as TGTGCCAGCAGCTTAGCCCGGGATCCAGAGGAACTGTTTTTT.

The chain combines TRBV2 with TRBJ1-3; perhaps TRBD1 as D (5 bases). The V gene's germline CDR1 is SNHLY and CDR2 FYNNEI. With 10 bases removed from V and 0 bases from J, the gap between germline ends came to 13 bases. CDR3 length equals 14 residues. Here the CDR3 DNA reads TGTGCCACCGATCCGGGGGGCTCTGGAAACACCATATATTTT. Encoded protein: CATDPGGSGNTIYF.

The chain is built from TRBV7-2 and TRBJ2-4; D may be TRBD1 (6 bases). The germline CDR1 and CDR2 sequences are SGHTA and FQGNSA. The ends were cut back, 2 bases at V and 9 bases at J, with 17 bases in the middle. The CDR3 covers 15 residues. CDR3 in amino acids: CASSLKQGGFGIQYF. DNA for the CDR3: TGTGCCAGCAGCTTAAAACAGGGTGGGTTCGGCATTCAGTACTTC.

This chain uses TRBV6-4 with TRBJ2-2, with unresolved D. Deletions cut 6 bases from V and 6 bases from J, with 8 bases between. The germline CDR1 and CDR2 sequences are MRHNA and SNTAGT. CDR3 length: 12 residues. CDR3 DNA: TGTGCCAGCAGAAACATGGCCGGGGAGCTGTTTTTT. Translated, it gives CASRNMAGELFF.

This clone was detected a few times. This sequence joins TRBV29-1 and TRBJ1-1, with D tentatively TRBD1 (6 bases). There are 13 residues in the CDR3. Germline V gene data show CDR1 as SQVTM and CDR2 as ANQGSEA. V was clipped by 6 bases and J by 1 base, with 12 bases between them. The CDR3 loop is CSVKSGENTEAFF. The CDR3 DNA reads TGCAGCGTGAAGTCAGGGGAGAACACTGAAGCTTTCTTT.